The rows below give T cell receptor beta chains drawn from one sample of a study of cytomegalovirus exposure and HLA in healthy donors. Sequenced by immunoSEQ multiplex PCR; TCRdb stores in-frame clones only, minus some. The table records 120,000 to 150,000 clones, 79% of them present only once. Input material: PBMCs. These receptors all come from a man aged 18 to 30 in good health and CMV-seronegative. The CDR3 runs from the conserved cysteine through the conserved F or W. Fields, in order: J gene, V gene, D gene, clone size, CDR3 protein, CDR3 DNA. A D gene is named only where the DNA matches it firmly. A row's size may be missing; if present it is once, few, many or a size class.

j_call: TRBJ2-2
v_call: TRBV29-1
d_call: TRBD1
clone_size: -
cdr3_aa: CSAGTGNTGELFF
cdr3_nt: TGCAGCGCTGGGACAGGGAACACCGGGGAGCTGTTTTTT

j_call: TRBJ1-6
v_call: TRBV6-5
d_call: TRBD1
clone_size: -
cdr3_aa: CASSRRTGQGSPLHF
cdr3_nt: TGTGCCAGCAGTCGGCGGACAGGGCAGGGGTCACCCCTCCACTTT

j_call: TRBJ2-1
v_call: TRBV7-9
d_call: TRBD1
clone_size: -
cdr3_aa: CASSPIIGQGVYNEQFF
cdr3_nt: TGTGCCAGCAGCCCCATTATAGGACAGGGGGTCTACAATGAGCAGTTCTTC

j_call: TRBJ1-3
v_call: TRBV5-1
d_call: TRBD1
clone_size: -
cdr3_aa: CASRKTGVAGNTIYF
cdr3_nt: TGCGCCAGCAGAAAGACAGGGGTAGCTGGAAACACCATATATTTT

j_call: TRBJ2-3
v_call: TRBV7-8
d_call: TRBD2
clone_size: -
cdr3_aa: CASSLSRVRAGGWPRTDTQYF
cdr3_nt: TGTGCCAGCAGCTTATCTCGGGTAAGGGCGGGGGGTTGGCCTCGCACAGATACGCAGTATTTT

j_call: TRBJ2-7
v_call: TRBV7-9
d_call: -
clone_size: -
cdr3_aa: CASSPGSGRTYEQYF
cdr3_nt: TGTGCCAGCAGCCCTGGGAGCGGGCGAACCTACGAGCAGTACTTC

j_call: TRBJ1-6
v_call: TRBV6-4
d_call: -
clone_size: -
cdr3_aa: CASSERSYNSPLHF
cdr3_nt: TGTGCCAGCAGTGAGCGCTCCTATAATTCACCCCTCCACTTT

j_call: TRBJ1-3
v_call: TRBV25-1
d_call: TRBD1
clone_size: -
cdr3_aa: CASSEWSGTGHTIYF
cdr3_nt: TGTGCCAGCAGTGAATGGAGCGGGACAGGACACACCATATATTTT

j_call: TRBJ2-7
v_call: TRBV4-3
d_call: -
clone_size: once
cdr3_aa: CASSQVIGAGEQYF
cdr3_nt: TGCGCCAGCAGCCAAGTTATCGGGGCGGGGGAGCAGTACTTC

j_call: TRBJ2-1
v_call: TRBV15
d_call: -
clone_size: few
cdr3_aa: CATSRDKRGLQFF
cdr3_nt: TGTGCCACCAGCAGAGATAAGCGCGGATTGCAGTTCTTC

j_call: TRBJ2-1
v_call: TRBV9
d_call: TRBD1
clone_size: -
cdr3_aa: CASSARTGANEQFF
cdr3_nt: TGTGCCAGCAGCGCGAGGACAGGGGCAAATGAGCAGTTCTTC

j_call: TRBJ2-5
v_call: TRBV6-5
d_call: -
clone_size: -
cdr3_aa: CASSYSPQETQYF
cdr3_nt: TGTGCCAGCAGTTACAGCCCCCAAGAGACCCAGTACTTC

j_call: TRBJ1-3
v_call: TRBV25-1
d_call: TRBD1
clone_size: -
cdr3_aa: CASSDPGTDGNTIYF
cdr3_nt: TGTGCCAGCAGTGACCCCGGGACAGATGGAAACACCATATATTTT

j_call: TRBJ2-1
v_call: TRBV5-3
d_call: -
clone_size: -
cdr3_aa: CARSYLSKQAFSYNEQFF
cdr3_nt: TGTGCCAGAAGCTACCTTTCTAAACAGGCCTTCTCTTACAATGAGCAGTTCTTC

j_call: TRBJ1-1
v_call: TRBV2
d_call: -
clone_size: -
cdr3_aa: CASKRLATEEENTEAFF
cdr3_nt: TGTGCCAGTAAACGCCTGGCGACAGAGGAAGAAAACACTGAAGCTTTCTTT

j_call: TRBJ1-2
v_call: TRBV7-9
d_call: -
clone_size: -
cdr3_aa: CASSLGGGNYGYTF
cdr3_nt: TGTGCCAGCAGCTTAGGCGGCGGCAACTATGGCTACACCTTC

j_call: TRBJ2-5
v_call: TRBV28
d_call: -
clone_size: once
cdr3_aa: CASSAYLGETQYF
cdr3_nt: TGTGCCAGCAGTGCCTATCTCGGGGAGACCCAGTACTTC

j_call: TRBJ1-6
v_call: TRBV27
d_call: -
clone_size: -
cdr3_aa: CASSLSGARNIYSPLHF
cdr3_nt: TGTGCCAGCAGTTTATCGGGGGCTAGAAACATTTATTCACCCCTCCACTTT

j_call: TRBJ1-1
v_call: TRBV30
d_call: -
clone_size: once
cdr3_aa: CAWGGGWPSSTEAFF
cdr3_nt: TGTGCCTGGGGAGGCGGATGGCCGTCGAGCACTGAAGCTTTCTTT

j_call: TRBJ1-1
v_call: TRBV7-9
d_call: TRBD1
clone_size: few
cdr3_aa: CASSPGQLKYTEAFF
cdr3_nt: TGTGCCAGCAGCCCGGGACAGTTAAAGTACACTGAAGCTTTCTTT

j_call: TRBJ1-6
v_call: TRBV5-4
d_call: TRBD1
clone_size: -
cdr3_aa: CASSLVPGQGRDSPLHF
cdr3_nt: TGTGCCAGCAGCTTAGTCCCGGGACAGGGTAGGGATTCACCCCTCCACTTT

j_call: TRBJ1-6
v_call: TRBV6-5
d_call: -
clone_size: few
cdr3_aa: CASSLRGSNSPLHF
cdr3_nt: TGTGCCAGCAGCCTCAGGGGCAGTAATTCACCCCTCCACTTT

j_call: TRBJ2-5
v_call: TRBV14
d_call: -
clone_size: -
cdr3_aa: CASSQVGGGVETQYF
cdr3_nt: TGTGCCAGCAGCCAAGTTGGCGGCGGAGTGGAGACCCAGTACTTC

j_call: TRBJ1-1
v_call: TRBV5-1
d_call: -
clone_size: -
cdr3_aa: CASSLVVLGPNTEAFF
cdr3_nt: TGCGCCAGCAGCTTGGTAGTCTTGGGCCCCAACACTGAAGCTTTCTTT

j_call: TRBJ1-1
v_call: TRBV7-9
d_call: -
clone_size: -
cdr3_aa: CASSLPGRGNTEAFF
cdr3_nt: TGTGCCAGCAGCTTACCAGGCAGGGGGAACACTGAAGCTTTCTTT

j_call: TRBJ1-5
v_call: TRBV15
d_call: -
clone_size: -
cdr3_aa: CATSTPGGGAQHF
cdr3_nt: TGTGCCACCAGCACACCTGGAGGGGGGGCCCAGCATTTT

j_call: TRBJ1-5
v_call: TRBV10-3
d_call: -
clone_size: -
cdr3_aa: CAIGLGGGGNQPQHF
cdr3_nt: TGTGCCATAGGCTTGGGGGGAGGGGGCAATCAGCCCCAGCATTTT

j_call: TRBJ1-2
v_call: TRBV6-5
d_call: -
clone_size: few
cdr3_aa: CASSYFRRGHYGYTF
cdr3_nt: TGTGCCAGCAGTTACTTTCGGCGGGGTCACTATGGCTACACCTTC

j_call: TRBJ1-1
v_call: TRBV5-6
d_call: TRBD1
clone_size: -
cdr3_aa: CASSRDRASQEGEAFF
cdr3_nt: TGTGCCAGCAGCCGGGACAGAGCCTCTCAAGAAGGTGAAGCTTTCTTT

j_call: TRBJ1-2
v_call: TRBV7-8
d_call: TRBD1
clone_size: -
cdr3_aa: CASSPDRVRGYTF
cdr3_nt: TGTGCCAGCAGCCCGGACAGGGTCCGAGGCTACACCTTC

j_call: TRBJ2-7
v_call: TRBV30
d_call: TRBD1
clone_size: -
cdr3_aa: CAWSAGTAHSYEQYF
cdr3_nt: TGTGCCTGGAGTGCGGGGACAGCACACTCCTACGAGCAGTACTTC

j_call: TRBJ2-2
v_call: TRBV19
d_call: TRBD1
clone_size: -
cdr3_aa: CASSVQGSRTGELFF
cdr3_nt: TGTGCCAGTAGCGTACAGGGGTCACGAACCGGGGAGCTGTTTTTT

j_call: TRBJ1-2
v_call: TRBV18
d_call: -
clone_size: once
cdr3_aa: CASSGTSLSTANGYTF
cdr3_nt: TGTGCCAGCTCCGGGACAAGCCTGTCAACTGCTAATGGCTACACCTTC

j_call: TRBJ1-2
v_call: TRBV27
d_call: TRBD1
clone_size: -
cdr3_aa: CASSSQGHGYTF
cdr3_nt: TGTGCCAGCAGTTCACAGGGGCATGGCTACACCTTC

j_call: TRBJ2-7
v_call: TRBV19
d_call: -
clone_size: once
cdr3_aa: CASSIGMFEEQYF
cdr3_nt: TGTGCCAGTAGTATCGGGATGTTCGAAGAGCAGTACTTC

j_call: TRBJ1-1
v_call: TRBV7-2
d_call: -
clone_size: -
cdr3_aa: CASNLPTVAEAFF
cdr3_nt: TGTGCCAGCAACCTCCCGACAGTAGCTGAAGCTTTCTTT

j_call: TRBJ1-1
v_call: TRBV13
d_call: -
clone_size: few
cdr3_aa: CASSRYVNTEAFF
cdr3_nt: TGTGCCAGCAGCCGCTACGTGAACACTGAAGCTTTCTTT

j_call: TRBJ1-5
v_call: TRBV19
d_call: -
clone_size: -
cdr3_aa: CASSEPGGAHQPQHF
cdr3_nt: TGTGCCAGTAGTGAGCCTGGGGGGGCGCATCAGCCCCAGCATTTT

j_call: TRBJ2-5
v_call: TRBV2
d_call: -
clone_size: -
cdr3_aa: CASTYSGGETQYF
cdr3_nt: TGTGCCAGCACTTACTCGGGTGGAGAGACCCAGTACTTC

j_call: TRBJ2-2
v_call: TRBV6-4
d_call: TRBD1
clone_size: -
cdr3_aa: CASKGQADTGELFF
cdr3_nt: TGTGCCAGCAAGGGACAGGCCGACACCGGGGAGCTGTTTTTT

j_call: TRBJ2-7
v_call: TRBV11-3
d_call: TRBD1
clone_size: -
cdr3_aa: CASSLDGQGAYEQYF
cdr3_nt: TGTGCCAGCAGCTTAGACGGACAGGGGGCCTACGAGCAGTACTTC

j_call: TRBJ2-1
v_call: TRBV5-4
d_call: -
clone_size: -
cdr3_aa: CASSTSGVKQFF
cdr3_nt: TGTGCCAGCAGCACGTCGGGTGTTAAGCAGTTCTTC

j_call: TRBJ2-5
v_call: TRBV6-6
d_call: TRBD2
clone_size: -
cdr3_aa: CASSGLAGDSETQYF
cdr3_nt: TGTGCCAGCAGTGGACTAGCGGGGGACTCAGAGACCCAGTACTTC

j_call: TRBJ2-1
v_call: TRBV9
d_call: TRBD2
clone_size: -
cdr3_aa: CASSVERGAVRNEQFF
cdr3_nt: TGTGCCAGCAGCGTAGAGCGGGGGGCGGTTAGGAATGAGCAGTTCTTC

j_call: TRBJ1-1
v_call: TRBV30
d_call: -
clone_size: -
cdr3_aa: CAWSALGGMGAFF
cdr3_nt: TGTGCCTGGAGTGCCCTCGGGGGGATGGGAGCTTTCTTT

j_call: TRBJ2-1
v_call: TRBV6-4
d_call: TRBD1
clone_size: -
cdr3_aa: CASSESTGGGYNEQFF
cdr3_nt: TGTGCCAGCAGTGAGTCGACAGGGGGGGGGTACAATGAGCAGTTCTTC

j_call: TRBJ2-5
v_call: TRBV29-1
d_call: -
clone_size: -
cdr3_aa: CSVAGQQIQETQYF
cdr3_nt: TGCAGCGTGGCGGGACAGCAGATCCAAGAGACCCAGTACTTC

j_call: TRBJ2-7
v_call: TRBV10-3
d_call: -
clone_size: once
cdr3_aa: CAISGASGDGEQYF
cdr3_nt: TGTGCCATCAGTGGGGCTTCAGGGGACGGCGAGCAGTACTTC

j_call: TRBJ1-1
v_call: TRBV7-8
d_call: -
clone_size: once
cdr3_aa: CASSLTPNSNTEAFF
cdr3_nt: TGTGCCAGCAGCTTAACTCCTAACTCGAACACTGAAGCTTTCTTT

j_call: TRBJ2-7
v_call: TRBV18
d_call: -
clone_size: -
cdr3_aa: CASSPDSSYEQYF
cdr3_nt: TGTGCCAGCTCACCTGACAGCTCCTACGAGCAGTACTTC

j_call: TRBJ2-1
v_call: TRBV7-2
d_call: TRBD1
clone_size: -
cdr3_aa: CASSDRASYNEQFF
cdr3_nt: TGTGCCAGCAGCGACAGGGCTTCCTACAATGAGCAGTTCTTC